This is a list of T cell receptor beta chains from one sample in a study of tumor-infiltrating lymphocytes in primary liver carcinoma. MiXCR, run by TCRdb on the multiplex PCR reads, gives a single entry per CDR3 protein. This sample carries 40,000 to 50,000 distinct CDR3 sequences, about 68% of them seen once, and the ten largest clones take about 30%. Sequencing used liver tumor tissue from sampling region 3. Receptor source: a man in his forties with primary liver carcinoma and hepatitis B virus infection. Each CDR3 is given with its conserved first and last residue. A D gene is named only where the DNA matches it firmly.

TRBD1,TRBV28,CASSLQGVNEELLF
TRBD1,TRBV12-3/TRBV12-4,CAGRRDRRMNTEAFF
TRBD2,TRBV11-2,CVSSLWTSGGTGELFF
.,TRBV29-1,CNVLGLLGTANTGELFF
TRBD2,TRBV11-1,CASNLGLAGEVNNEQFF
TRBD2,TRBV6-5,CASSSGTSGRNTQYF
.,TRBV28,CASSLFGGRGFTLHF
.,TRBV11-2,CASSLDIVLAMGEQFF
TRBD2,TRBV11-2,CASSLPPGLAAYQEIQYF
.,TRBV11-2,CAGSIAQAETHYF
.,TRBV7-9,CASSRETAITVAFF
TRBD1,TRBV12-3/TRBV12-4,CASSSTTGHNSPLHF
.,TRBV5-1,CASSPEDVDEKLFF
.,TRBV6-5,CASSFRASSGSTIYF